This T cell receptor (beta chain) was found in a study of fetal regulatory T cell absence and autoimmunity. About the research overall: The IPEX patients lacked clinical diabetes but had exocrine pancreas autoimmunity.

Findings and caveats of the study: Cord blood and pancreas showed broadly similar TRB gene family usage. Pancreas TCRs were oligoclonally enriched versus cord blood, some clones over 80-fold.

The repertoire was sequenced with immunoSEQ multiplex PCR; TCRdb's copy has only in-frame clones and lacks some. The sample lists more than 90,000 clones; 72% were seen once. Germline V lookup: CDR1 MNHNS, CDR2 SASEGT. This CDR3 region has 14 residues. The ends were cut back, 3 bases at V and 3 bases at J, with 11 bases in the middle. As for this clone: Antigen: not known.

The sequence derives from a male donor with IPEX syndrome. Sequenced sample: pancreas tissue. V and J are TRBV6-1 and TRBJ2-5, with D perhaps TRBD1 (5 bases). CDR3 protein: CASSDLAREETQYF. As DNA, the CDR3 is TGTGCCAGCAGTGATCTGGCCAGGGAAGAGACCCAGTACTTC.